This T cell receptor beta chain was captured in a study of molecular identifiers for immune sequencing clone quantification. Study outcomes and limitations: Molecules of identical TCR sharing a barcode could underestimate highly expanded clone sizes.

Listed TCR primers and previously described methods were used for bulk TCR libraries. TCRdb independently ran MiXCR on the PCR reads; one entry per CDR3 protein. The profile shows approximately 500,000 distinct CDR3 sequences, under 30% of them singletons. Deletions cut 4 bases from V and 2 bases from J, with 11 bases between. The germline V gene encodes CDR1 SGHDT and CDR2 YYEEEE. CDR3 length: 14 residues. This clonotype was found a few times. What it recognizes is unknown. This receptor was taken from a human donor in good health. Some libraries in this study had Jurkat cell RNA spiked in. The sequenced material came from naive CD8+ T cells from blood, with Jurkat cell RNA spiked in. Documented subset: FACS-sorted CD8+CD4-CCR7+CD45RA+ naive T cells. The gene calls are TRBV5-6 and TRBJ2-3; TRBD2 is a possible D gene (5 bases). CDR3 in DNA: TGTGCCAGCAGCCTAGGACTTACCACAGATACGCAGTATTTT. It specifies CASSLGLTTDTQYF.